Listed below are T cell receptor beta chains from one sample, sequenced in a study of cytomegalovirus exposure and HLA in healthy donors. This table comes from immunoSEQ multiplex PCR, and its TCRdb copy is limited to in-frame clones, with some not included. The sample lists around 100,000 clones, 82% occurring once. Sequenced material: PBMCs. The receptors stem from a woman younger than 30 in good health and CMV-seronegative. Each CDR3 is given with its conserved first and last residue. The D gene is left open where the match is weak. Size values are once, few and many counts, or a class for expanded clones, and some rows have none.

v_call,d_call,cdr3_length,clone_size,j_call,cdr3_nt,cdr3_aa
TRBV9,TRBD2,15,NA,TRBJ2-1,TGTGCCAGCAGCGTAGTCGGCGGGGGTAGCGATGAGCAGTTCTTC,CASSVVGGGSDEQFF
TRBV15,NA,14,NA,TRBJ1-1,TGTGCCACCAGCAGAGGTCGGAACAGGCATGAAGCTTTCTTT,CATSRGRNRHEAFF
TRBV9,TRBD2,13,NA,TRBJ2-1,TGTGCCAGCAGCCCTAGCGGGAGTCATGAGCAGTTCTTC,CASSPSGSHEQFF
TRBV14,NA,12,few,TRBJ1-3,TGTGCCAGCAGCCAGACAGGAAACACCATATATTTT,CASSQTGNTIYF
TRBV6-1,TRBD2,15,NA,TRBJ2-7,TGTGCCAGCAGTGAAGGTGGAGCGGGGGCCTACGAGCAGTACTTC,CASSEGGAGAYEQYF
TRBV7-8,TRBD1,15,NA,TRBJ2-2,TGTGCCAGTACCCAGGACAGGCTAATCACCGGGGAGCTGTTTTTT,CASTQDRLITGELFF
TRBV28,NA,14,NA,TRBJ2-7,TGTGCCAGCAGTATTCCGCCGGTCACTGCCGAGCAGTACTTC,CASSIPPVTAEQYF
TRBV10-3,TRBD1,14,NA,TRBJ1-4,TGTGCCATCAGTGAAGAGGGGGCCAATGAAAAACTGTTTTTT,CAISEEGANEKLFF
TRBV7-9,TRBD1,14,NA,TRBJ2-5,TGTGCCAGCACCTGGGACAGGGCAGAAGAGACCCAGTACTTC,CASTWDRAEETQYF
TRBV13,NA,13,NA,TRBJ1-2,TGTGCCAGCAGCTTTGGCCCTAACTATGGCTACACCTTC,CASSFGPNYGYTF
TRBV30,TRBD1,15,NA,TRBJ2-5,TGTGCCTGGAGTGTACATCAGGGGGCGGCGGAGACCCAGTACTTC,CAWSVHQGAAETQYF
TRBV27,TRBD1,16,few,TRBJ2-1,TGTGCCAGCAGTTTTGCCGGGACAGGGACCCACAATGAGCAGTTCTTC,CASSFAGTGTHNEQFF
TRBV4-1,NA,13,NA,TRBJ2-3,TGCGCCAGCAGCAGGACAGGCACAGATACGCAGTATTTT,CASSRTGTDTQYF
TRBV5-1,NA,13,NA,TRBJ2-1,TGCGCCAGCAGCTTATTTCGGGGGAATGAGCAGTTCTTC,CASSLFRGNEQFF
TRBV4-1,TRBD1,13,NA,TRBJ2-7,TGCGCCAGCAGCCAACGGGACAGCTACGAGCAGTACTTC,CASSQRDSYEQYF
TRBV27,TRBD1,16,NA,TRBJ1-2,TGTGCCAGTAAACGACAGGGGCCCCCTAACGACTATGGCTACACCTTC,CASKRQGPPNDYGYTF
TRBV7-2,TRBD2,17,NA,TRBJ2-3,TGTGCCAGCAGCTTAGTAGGACTAGCGACTAGCACAGATACGCAGTATTTT,CASSLVGLATSTDTQYF
TRBV19,NA,14,NA,TRBJ1-3,TGTGCCAGTAGTATAAGGGAGCCTGGAAACACCATATATTTT,CASSIREPGNTIYF
TRBV27,NA,13,NA,TRBJ1-1,TGTGCCAGCAGTTTATACGGGAACACTGAAGCTTTCTTT,CASSLYGNTEAFF
TRBV4-2,TRBD2,14,NA,TRBJ2-1,TGTGCCAGCAGGACTAGCGGGAGGGCCATTGAGCAGTTCTTC,CASRTSGRAIEQFF
TRBV5-1,NA,13,NA,TRBJ2-2,TGCGCCAGCAGCTTGGATCCCTCCGGGGAGCTGTTTTTT,CASSLDPSGELFF
TRBV29-1,TRBD1,14,NA,TRBJ1-1,TGCAGCGGGGCCCCTATGACAGGGGATACTGAAGCTTTCTTT,CSGAPMTGDTEAFF
TRBV5-1,TRBD2,15,NA,TRBJ2-2,TGCGCCAGCAGCTTGGTTAGCGGGAGCCCCGGGGAGCTGTTTTTT,CASSLVSGSPGELFF
TRBV25-1,NA,14,NA,TRBJ2-7,TGTGCCAGCGCCCAAGGGGGATCGGGCTACGAGCAGTACTTC,CASAQGGSGYEQYF